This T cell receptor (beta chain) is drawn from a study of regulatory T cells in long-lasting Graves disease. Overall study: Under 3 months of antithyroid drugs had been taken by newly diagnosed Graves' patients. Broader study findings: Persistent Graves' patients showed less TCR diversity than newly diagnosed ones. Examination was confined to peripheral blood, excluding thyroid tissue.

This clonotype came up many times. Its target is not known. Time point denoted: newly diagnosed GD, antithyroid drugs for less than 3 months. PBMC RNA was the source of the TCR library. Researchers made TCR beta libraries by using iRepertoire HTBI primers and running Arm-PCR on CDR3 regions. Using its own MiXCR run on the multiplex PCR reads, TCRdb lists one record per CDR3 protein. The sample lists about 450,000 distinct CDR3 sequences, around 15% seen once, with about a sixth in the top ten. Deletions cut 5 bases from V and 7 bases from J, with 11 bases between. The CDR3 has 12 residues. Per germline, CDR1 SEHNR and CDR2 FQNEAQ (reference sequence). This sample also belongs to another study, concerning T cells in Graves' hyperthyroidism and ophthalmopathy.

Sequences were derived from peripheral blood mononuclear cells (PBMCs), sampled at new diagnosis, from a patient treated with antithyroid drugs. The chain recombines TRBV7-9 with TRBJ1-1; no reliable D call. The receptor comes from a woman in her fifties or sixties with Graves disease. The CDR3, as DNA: TGTGCCAGCAGCATCGAGACCCATGAAGCTTTCTTT. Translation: CASSIETHEAFF.